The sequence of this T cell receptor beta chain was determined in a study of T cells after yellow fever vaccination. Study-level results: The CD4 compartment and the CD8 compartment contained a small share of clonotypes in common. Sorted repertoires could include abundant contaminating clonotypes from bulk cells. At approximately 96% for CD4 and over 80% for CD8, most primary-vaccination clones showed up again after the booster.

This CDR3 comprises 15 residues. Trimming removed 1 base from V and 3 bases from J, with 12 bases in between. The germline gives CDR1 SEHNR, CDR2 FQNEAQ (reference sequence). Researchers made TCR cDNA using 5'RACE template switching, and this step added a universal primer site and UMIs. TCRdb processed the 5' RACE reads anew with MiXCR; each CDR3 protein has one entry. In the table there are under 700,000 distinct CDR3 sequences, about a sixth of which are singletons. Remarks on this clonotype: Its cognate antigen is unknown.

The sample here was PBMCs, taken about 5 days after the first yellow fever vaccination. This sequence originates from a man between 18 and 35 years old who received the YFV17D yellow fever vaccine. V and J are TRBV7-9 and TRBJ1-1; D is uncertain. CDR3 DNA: TGTGCCAGCAGCTTAGGGTGGGGTATTGACACTGAAGCTTTCTTT. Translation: CASSLGWGIDTEAFF.